The rows below give T cell receptor beta chains drawn from one sample of a study of blood T cells in healthy people across ages. TCRdb reprocessed the 5' RACE reads with MiXCR, giving one entry per CDR3 protein. The data show about 930,000 distinct CDR3 sequences, with roughly 29% seen just once and roughly 10% held by the top ten. The data were also submitted as part of a second study, on T cells of mothers and their children.

Material for sequencing was blood. These receptor sequences come from a woman aged 40-49 years in good health. Both conserved end residues are part of each CDR3. A D gene is named only where the DNA matches it firmly. Clone size is not always given. Where it is, it says once, few, many or a class for expanded clones.

J: TRBJ2-7; size: NA; D: NA; V: TRBV21-1; CDR3: CASSKTPGQGASYEQYF; DNA: TGTGCCAGCAGCAAAACCCCGGGACAGGGGGCCTCCTACGAGCAGTACTTC
J: TRBJ1-6; size: NA; D: NA; V: TRBV2; CDR3: CASTLPNSPLHF; DNA: TGTGCCAGCACTCTGCCCAATTCACCCCTCCACTTT
J: TRBJ2-2; size: NA; D: NA; V: TRBV5-1; CDR3: CASSLPLSSVGASAGELFF; DNA: TGCGCCAGCAGCCTCCCTCTTAGTTCGGTAGGAGCGAGCGCCGGGGAGCTGTTTTTT
J: TRBJ1-1; size: NA; D: NA; V: TRBV19; CDR3: CASRLVAGSAEAFF; DNA: TGTGCCAGTAGGCTTGTGGCAGGGAGCGCTGAAGCTTTCTTT
J: TRBJ1-4; size: few; D: TRBD1; V: TRBV5-1; CDR3: CASSPNTGEGEKLFF; DNA: TGCGCCAGCAGCCCGAACACAGGGGAGGGTGAAAAACTGTTTTTT
J: TRBJ2-1; size: few; D: TRBD2; V: TRBV20-1; CDR3: CSARGALAGNEQFF; DNA: TGCAGTGCTAGAGGGGCCCTAGCGGGCAATGAGCAGTTCTTC
J: TRBJ1-2; size: many; D: NA; V: TRBV6-6; CDR3: CASSDRTANYGYTF; DNA: TGTGCCAGCAGTGACAGGACCGCTAACTATGGCTACACCTTC
J: TRBJ1-2; size: many; D: NA; V: TRBV12-3/TRBV12-4; CDR3: CASSLSPRLGYTF; DNA: TGTGCCAGCAGTTTATCCCCTCGGCTAGGCTACACCTTC
J: TRBJ1-4; size: NA; D: NA; V: TRBV3-1; CDR3: CASSYRVEKLFF; DNA: TGTGCCAGCAGTTATAGGGTGGAAAAACTGTTTTTT
J: TRBJ2-7; size: few; D: NA; V: TRBV18; CDR3: CASSPPGKLEQYF; DNA: TGTGCCAGCTCACCACCGGGCAAGCTCGAGCAGTACTTC
J: TRBJ2-5; size: few; D: TRBD1; V: TRBV7-9; CDR3: CASSFDFRDSQETQYF; DNA: TGTGCCAGCAGCTTTGATTTCCGGGACAGCCAAGAGACCCAGTACTTC
J: TRBJ2-1; size: NA; D: NA; V: TRBV20-1; CDR3: CSASNGNEQFF; DNA: TGCAGTGCTAGCAATGGGAATGAGCAGTTCTTC
J: TRBJ1-4; size: few; D: TRBD1; V: TRBV20-1; CDR3: CSAPGTGGEKLFF; DNA: TGCAGTGCTCCTGGGACAGGGGGAGAAAAACTGTTTTTT
J: TRBJ2-5; size: NA; D: TRBD1; V: TRBV5-1; CDR3: CASSLPAGGLETQYF; DNA: TGCGCCAGCAGCTTGCCTGCAGGGGGCTTGGAGACCCAGTACTTC
J: TRBJ2-1; size: NA; D: TRBD2; V: TRBV20-1; CDR3: CSVRLAGTLNEQFF; DNA: TGCAGTGTGCGACTAGCGGGCACTTTGAATGAGCAGTTCTTC
J: TRBJ2-1; size: many; D: NA; V: TRBV9; CDR3: CASSAGGVGWRNEQFF; DNA: TGTGCCAGCAGCGCCGGAGGGGTGGGGTGGCGCAATGAGCAGTTCTTC
J: TRBJ2-7; size: NA; D: TRBD2; V: TRBV28; CDR3: CASSFRGGVPYEQYF; DNA: TGTGCCAGCAGTTTTAGGGGAGGGGTCCCCTACGAGCAGTACTTC
J: TRBJ2-1; size: many; D: TRBD1; V: TRBV6-6; CDR3: CASSPGTVPISYNEQFF; DNA: TGTGCCAGCAGCCCAGGGACAGTCCCTATCTCCTACAATGAGCAGTTCTTC
J: TRBJ2-1; size: NA; D: TRBD2; V: TRBV7-6; CDR3: CASGLEPGSGGAYNEQFF; DNA: TGTGCCAGCGGCTTAGAACCCGGGAGCGGGGGGGCCTACAATGAGCAGTTCTTC
J: TRBJ2-7; size: many; D: TRBD1; V: TRBV29-1; CDR3: CSVGGQGVVNEQYF; DNA: TGCAGCGTGGGGGGACAGGGTGTCGTCAACGAGCAGTACTTC
J: TRBJ2-7; size: NA; D: NA; V: TRBV20-1; CDR3: CGARQDSYEQYF; DNA: TGCGGTGCTAGACAGGACAGCTACGAGCAGTACTTC
J: TRBJ2-7; size: NA; D: NA; V: TRBV6-2/TRBV6-3; CDR3: CASSVDLEPRGIYEQYF; DNA: TGTGCCAGCAGCGTAGATTTAGAACCTAGGGGAATCTACGAGCAGTACTTC
J: TRBJ1-3; size: NA; D: NA; V: TRBV15; CDR3: CATSRDSRVSGNTIYF; DNA: TGTGCCACCAGCAGAGATAGCAGGGTCTCTGGAAACACCATATATTTT
J: TRBJ2-7; size: few; D: TRBD1; V: TRBV10-3; CDR3: CAISGTPTGLGEQYF; DNA: TGTGCCATCAGTGGGACCCCGACAGGGCTAGGCGAGCAGTACTTC
J: TRBJ2-1; size: many; D: TRBD2; V: TRBV15; CDR3: CATSGGVAGYNEQFF; DNA: TGTGCCACCAGCGGGGGGGTCGCCGGTTACAATGAGCAGTTCTTC
J: TRBJ2-1; size: few; D: NA; V: TRBV4-1; CDR3: CASSQVPPPAGGEQFF; DNA: TGCGCCAGCAGCCAAGTCCCCCCTCCGGCCGGGGGTGAGCAGTTCTTC
J: TRBJ2-1; size: few; D: NA; V: TRBV6-5; CDR3: CASSYADTYNEQFF; DNA: TGTGCCAGCAGTTACGCCGACACTTACAATGAGCAGTTCTTC
J: TRBJ1-2; size: few; D: NA; V: TRBV12-3/TRBV12-4; CDR3: CASRGRDILKGYTF; DNA: TGTGCCAGCAGGGGCCGGGACATACTTAAGGGCTACACCTTC
J: TRBJ1-5; size: few; D: NA; V: TRBV7-9; CDR3: CASSLEGAQPQHF; DNA: TGTGCCAGCAGCTTAGAGGGAGCTCAGCCCCAGCATTTT
J: TRBJ1-4; size: few; D: NA; V: TRBV18; CDR3: CASSPQGGEKLFF; DNA: TGTGCCAGCTCACCACAGGGTGGCGAAAAACTGTTTTTT
J: TRBJ2-3; size: NA; D: TRBD1; V: TRBV28; CDR3: CASSFRTGYPDTQYF; DNA: TGTGCCAGCAGTTTTCGGACAGGGTACCCAGATACGCAGTATTTT
J: TRBJ1-4; size: NA; D: NA; V: TRBV20-1; CDR3: CSARYPRGFNEKLFF; DNA: TGCAGTGCTAGATACCCAAGGGGGTTTAATGAAAAACTGTTTTTT